The sequence of this T cell receptor beta chain was determined in a study of blood T cell repertoires in COVID-19. Whole-study context: From the United States, Italy and Spain came samples of acute and convalescent COVID-19.

Study processing details: Cell counts per sample came from amplifying reference gene primers. Sequenced by immunoSEQ multiplex PCR; TCRdb stores in-frame clones only, minus some. That table is the source of V, J and clone size, and D and trimming were worked out from the DNA. The table records a few hundred thousand clones, approximately 88% of them present only once. Allocation to cohorts depended on clinical history reported by the participants. This CDR3 has 14 amino acids. CDR1 and CDR2 (germline): SGHTA, FQGNSA. V dropped 5 bases and J dropped 3 bases, with 13 bases sitting between them. J is TRBJ1-2 and V is TRBV7-2, with D perhaps TRBD1 (6 bases). The receptor was derived from a woman between 35 and 50 years old who had been exposed to COVID-19. The sample taken for sequencing was PBMCs or T cells enriched from blood (not recorded which). The CDR3 loop is CASSLWGRDYGYTF. For the CDR3, the DNA is TGTGCCAGCAGCCTGTGGGGGCGCGACTATGGCTACACCTTC. The complete variable domain, with remaining parts taken from reference TRBV7-2 and TRBJ1-2, reads GAGVSQSPSNKVTEKGKDVELRCDPISGHTALYWYRQSLGQGLEFLIYFQGNSAPDKSGLPSDRFSAERTGGSVSTLTIQRTQQEDSAVYLCASSLWGRDYGYTFGSGTRLTVV.